This T cell receptor (beta chain) was identified in a study of shared clonotypes between healthy human individuals. Terminally differentiated effector memory CD45RA+ cells were left out of the naive CD8 fraction, which was CD45RO-negative and positively selected for CCR7. Healthy adults negative for HIV, lacking recent acute infections or vaccinations, served as donors. Study-wide findings and caveats: With several donors compared, around 5% of naive CD4 clonotypes were shared. Sample collection involved blood only; tissue repertoires are likely different.

Using immunoSEQ multiplex PCR, the repertoire was profiled, and TCRdb retains in-frame clones only, with some absent. The table lists some 2 million clones, less than 95% of them singletons. Turning to this clone: Its cognate antigen is unknown. Other nucleotide sequences in the sample specify the same CDR3.

Unmatched junction bases numbered 1, after V lost 4 bases and J lost 1 base. In germline, CDR1 is GTSNPN, CDR2 SVGIG (reference sequence). This CDR3 spans 12 amino acids. This TCR derives from a man aged 18 to 30 in good health. Source material: naive CD8+ T cells sorted from blood. The chain uses TRBV30 and TRBJ2-7, with TRBD2 matching 7 bases. The CDR3 bases are TGTGCCTGGACTAGCGGTTCCTACGAGCAGTACTTC. This codes for CAWTSGSYEQYF.